This TCR beta chain was sequenced during a study of vaccination and CD4 T cells after COVID-19 (dated by TCRdb to between 2021 and 2022). At the level of the whole study: SARS-CoV-2 positivity had been established in the convalescent patients by nasal swab PCR, and mild disease was recorded in several of these patients and severe disease in one. Control cultures received a CEFX viral epitope pool as the positive control, an HIV-1 Nef peptide pool as the negative control, or no peptide. In the convalescent cohort there were six males and four females, among whom were two Hispanic individuals, seven Caucasians, two Asians and one multiracial person. Post-COVID blood samples from convalescent patients were collected a median of around 110 days after diagnosis, with a range of 35 to 161 days. In more than eight COVID-19 convalescent patients and a few infection-naive healthy vaccine recipients, researchers compared the spike-specific CD4+ TCR repertoire from before mRNA vaccination with the repertoire from after. Post-vaccine blood samples were taken a median of around 68 days after the second vaccine dose, with a range of about 13 to 250 days. Participants got two doses of the Pfizer-BioNTech BNT162b2 vaccine (n=8) or two doses of the Moderna mRNA-1273 vaccine (n=2). Culture stimuli were overlapping spike peptide pools from SARS-CoV-2 and from the common cold coronaviruses HCoV-NL63, HCoV-OC43 and HCoV-229E. Findings and caveats that apply to the study as a whole: Of the vaccine-specific clones found in convalescent patients, nearly all (304 of 307) were mono-reactive for SARS-CoV-2 spike instead of being cross-reactive with common cold coronaviruses. The median count of SARS-CoV-2-reactive clonotypes went up from 20 to 25 after infection to more than 30 after vaccination, although the change was not significant. Relatively few convalescent patients were included in the study, and early timepoints after natural infection were not analyzed. Among the post-vaccine SARS-CoV-2-reactive clones in convalescent patients, a median about 87% showed up only after vaccination, which suggests vaccine-specific priming.

Spanning cysteine to phenylalanine, the CDR3 consists of 15 amino acids. Left in the record is the CDR3 DNA by itself, 45 bases read in frame from the first base. V loses 0 bases of germline sequence and J loses 0 bases, and the interval between the two ends is 9 bases. From the germline V gene (reference sequence), CDR1 is GTSNPN and CDR2 is SVGIG. The table lists this clonotype with a few counts. Its target antigen remains unknown. The record has no base qualities; no much larger clone is one base away. The treatment or condition tag for this specimen amounts to: roughly 10-day PBMC culture with coronavirus spike peptide pools or control peptides (ViraFEST assay). The study used the ViraFEST assay, which expanded antigen-specific T cells with peptide pools and then identified expanded clonotypes by TCR sequencing. Positive SARS-CoV-2 PCR tests in the convalescent patients dated from March to December 2020, before Alpha, Beta and Delta variants emerged in the United States. Each well held two million PBMCs cultured with around 10 ug/ml peptide pools in IMDM containing 5% human AB serum and roughly 10 IU/ml IL-2. Half of the culture medium was replaced with fresh IL-2-containing medium on days 3 and 7. Once the cells had been in culture for less than 12 days, the EasySep CD4+ T cell isolation kit was used to isolate CD4+ T cells by negative selection. Ficoll-Paque Plus gradient centrifugation was used to isolate PBMCs from whole blood, and the isolated PBMCs were then either used fresh or cryopreserved at -140C. Culture conditions were generally each tested in triplicate wells.

Libraries were prepared through PCR. At the Johns Hopkins FTIC core, DNA from the cultured CD4+ T cells underwent TCR sequencing with the Oncomine TCR Beta short-read assay. The QIAamp micro DNA kit was used to extract genomic DNA from the cultured CD4+ T cells. Oncomine TCR Beta libraries made from cultured CD4+ T cells were pooled using unique dual indexes and sequenced on an Illumina iSeq 100. The authors' analysis ran thus. Non-productive sequences were removed, and CDR3s that did not start with C, did not end with F or W, or were shorter than 7 amino acids were discarded. Antigen-specific clonotypes were identified with the MANAFEST web application by comparing peptide-stimulated wells with reference and other culture wells. To be called positive, a clone needed an FDR below 0.05, an odds ratio above 5, and a productive frequency above 0.1% in at least two of three replicate wells. Clonotypes that were significantly expanded in both SARS-CoV-2 spike wells and at least one common cold coronavirus spike condition were defined as cross-reactive. Similarity between CDR3 sequences was evaluated in R version 3.6.1 using Levenshtein distances (stringdist) and unrooted phylogenetic trees (ape). The public reads were quality trimmed at Q25 with fastp and then assembled into clones with MiXCR by TCRdb, keeping productive beta chains. Each record represents a unique CDR3 protein, reported with the most common genes and DNA among its rows. TCRdb, not the original authors, processed these V and J calls. For this sample there are under 20,000 distinct CDR3 sequences; around 40% appear just once. The ten top clones hold 9% of the sample.

The origin of this receptor is a human donor who had recovered from COVID-19. Rearrangement joined TRBV30 to TRBJ1-5; a weak D assignment points to TRBD1 (5 bases agree). The sequencing here drew on CD4+ T cells from blood, cultured in vitro, taken after SARS-CoV-2 vaccination. The CDR3 sequence is CAWSVGQYSNQPQHF. The nucleotide sequence is TGTGCCTGGAGTGTGGGGCAGTATAGCAATCAGCCCCAGCATTTT.